The present T cell receptor (beta chain) was sequenced within a study of cytomegalovirus exposure and HLA in healthy donors. CDR1 and CDR2 (germline): SEHNR, FQNEAQ (reference sequence). The length of the CDR3 is 15 residues. Primers for the PCR totalled 60 Vbeta and 13 Jbeta. Only in-frame clones appear in the TCRdb table, and some are missing; sequencing was by immunoSEQ multiplex PCR. The sample lists roughly 130,000 clones; approximately 85% were seen once. In the case of this clone: The junction departs from the called germline gene at one end, perhaps through a read error.

The clonotype comes from a middle-aged woman in good health and CMV-seronegative. This chain joins TRBV7-9 and TRBJ2-2; 12 nucleotides match TRBD2. Material for sequencing was PBMCs. CDR3 in amino acids: CSSSRYILAGGMKFF. Written as DNA, the CDR3 is TGTTCCAGCAGCCGCTATATTCTAGCGGGAGGGATGAAGTTTTTT.